The sequence of this T cell receptor (beta chain) was determined in a study of cytomegalovirus exposure and HLA in healthy donors. Overall study: Unique TCR beta sequences numbering approximately 120 million came from 150 million to 200 million T cells in an earlier analysis. General study findings and limits: Within an earlier analysis, most TCR beta V segments proved productive either about 87% or about 30% of the time. An Asian-associated ancestry cluster reportedly showed fewer N-insertions than the roughly 670-donor mean in a later analysis.

Note on this clone: Its specificity is unknown.

Primers included in the PCR were 60 Vbeta and 13 Jbeta primers. The protocol was immunoSEQ multiplex PCR, while the TCRdb copy is restricted to in-frame clones and leaves out a portion. The profile shows some 140,000 clones, over 70% of them singletons. Trimming left V 4 bases short and J 10 bases short, with 13 bases between. Germline V CDR1 and CDR2: GTSNPN, SVGIG (reference sequence). The CDR3 totals 12 residues. The chain employs TRBV30 and TRBJ1-4; the D is unclear. Sequenced: PBMCs. The sequence was obtained from a man aged 30-40 years in good health and CMV-seronegative. The CDR3 protein is CAWKEDTGKLFF. CDR3 nucleotides: TGTGCCTGGAAGGAGGATACTGGAAAACTGTTTTTT.